Reported below is one TCR beta chain. Its antigen is currently unknown. The PCR was carried out with 60 Vbeta primers and 13 Jbeta primers. The authors' processing: About 12 million shared chains were among the roughly 80 million unique TCR beta chains that a later analysis counted. TCRdb's table, derived via immunoSEQ multiplex PCR, lists solely in-frame clones and lacks some. That table supplies the V and J calls and clone size; D and trimming were determined from the DNA. Here the sample spans under 200,000 clones, roughly four fifths being singletons. The length of the CDR3 is 15 residues. The germline CDR1 and CDR2 sequences are SGDLS and YYNGEE. V shed 0 bases and J shed 4 bases, with 13 bases lying between them. This sample was taken from a study of cytomegalovirus exposure and HLA in healthy donors. Study overall: A previous analysis identified approximately 110 million unique TCR beta sequences derived from roughly 180 million T cells. Study outcomes and limitations: Segments of the TCR beta V type were, in most cases, productive about 87% or about 30% of the time in an earlier analysis.

This receptor was identified in a female donor in good health and CMV-seronegative. Sequenced sample: PBMCs. This chain links TRBV9 with TRBJ1-1; D gene unclear. DNA for the CDR3: TGTGCCAGCAGCGTAGACCCGGTTGAGGGCACTGAAGCTTTCTTT. Protein product: CASSVDPVEGTEAFF.